This T cell receptor (beta chain) was obtained from a study of CD8 T cells in Susac syndrome. Findings of the study overall: It was acknowledged in the study that the number of individuals who were included in its TCR sequencing and HLA analysis was relatively small.

CDR1 and CDR2 from the germline V gene are LGHNA and YNFKEQ. With 5 bases clipped from V and 7 bases from J, the junction kept 6 bases outside the gene matches. The length of the CDR3 is 15 residues. In contrast to the negatively isolated CD8+ and CD4+ T cells, TEMRA cells were FACS-enriched. An amount of RNA that ranged from roughly 0.5 to 1 ug was reverse transcribed with random hexamers. Amplification of the TCR beta CDR3 was carried out by immunoSEQ multiplex PCR, which spanned a total of 54 Vbeta and 13 Jbeta segments. Using its own MiXCR run on the immunoSEQ multiplex PCR reads, TCRdb lists one record per CDR3 protein. This sample has around 300,000 distinct CDR3 sequences, with about 89% found just once. With regard to this clonotype: The antigen is not known.

The sample consisted of CD8+ T cells from PBMCs. The TCR originated in a human donor with multiple sclerosis. V is TRBV4-2 and J is TRBJ1-6, with 9 positions matching TRBD1. CDR3 in DNA: TGTGCCAGCAGCAGGACAGGGGAGTGGAATTCACCCCTCCACTTT. This translates into CASSRTGEWNSPLHF.